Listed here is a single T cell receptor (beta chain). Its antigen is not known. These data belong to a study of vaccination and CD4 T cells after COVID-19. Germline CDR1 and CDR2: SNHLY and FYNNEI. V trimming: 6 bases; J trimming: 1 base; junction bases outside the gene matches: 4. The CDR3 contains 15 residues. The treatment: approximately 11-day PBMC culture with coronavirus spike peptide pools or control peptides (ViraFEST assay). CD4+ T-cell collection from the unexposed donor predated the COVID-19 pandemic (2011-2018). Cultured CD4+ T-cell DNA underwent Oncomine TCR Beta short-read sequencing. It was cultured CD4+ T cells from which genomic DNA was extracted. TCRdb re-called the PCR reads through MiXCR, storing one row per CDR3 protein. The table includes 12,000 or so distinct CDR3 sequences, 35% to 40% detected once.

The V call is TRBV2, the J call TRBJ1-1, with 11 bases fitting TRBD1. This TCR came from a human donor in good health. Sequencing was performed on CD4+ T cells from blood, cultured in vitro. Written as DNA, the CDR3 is TGTGCCAGCAGCGGACAGGGGGCGGCGAACACTGAAGCTTTCTTT. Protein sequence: CASSGQGAANTEAFF. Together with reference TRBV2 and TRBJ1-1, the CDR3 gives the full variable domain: EPEVTQTPSHQVTQMGQEVILRCVPISNHLYFYWYRQILGQKVEFLVSFYNNEISEKSEIFDDQFSVERPDGSNFTLKIRSTKLEDSAMYFCASSGQGAANTEAFFGQGTRLTVV.